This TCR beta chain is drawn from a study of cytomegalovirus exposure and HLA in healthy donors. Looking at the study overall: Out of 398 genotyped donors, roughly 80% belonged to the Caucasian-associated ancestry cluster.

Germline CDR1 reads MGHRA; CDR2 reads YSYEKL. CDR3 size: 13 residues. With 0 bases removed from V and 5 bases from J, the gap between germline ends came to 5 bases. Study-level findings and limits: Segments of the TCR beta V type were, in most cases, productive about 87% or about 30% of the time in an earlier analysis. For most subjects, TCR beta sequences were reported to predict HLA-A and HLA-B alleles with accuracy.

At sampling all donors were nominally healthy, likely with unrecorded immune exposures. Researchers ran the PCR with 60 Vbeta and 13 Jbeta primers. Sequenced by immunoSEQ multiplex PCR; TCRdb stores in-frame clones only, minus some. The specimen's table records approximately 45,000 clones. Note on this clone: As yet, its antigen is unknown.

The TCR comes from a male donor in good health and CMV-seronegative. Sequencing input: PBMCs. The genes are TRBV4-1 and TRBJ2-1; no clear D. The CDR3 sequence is CASSQEADNEQFF. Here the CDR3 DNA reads TGCGCCAGCAGCCAAGAGGCAGACAATGAGCAGTTCTTC.